The present T cell receptor (beta chain) was sequenced within a study of blood T cell repertoires in COVID-19. At the level of the study: Spain, Italy and the United States supplied samples that represented acute and convalescent COVID-19. T cells, B-cell-depleted T cells, or PBMCs supplied cDNA or gDNA.

Authors' data handling: It was from reference gene primer amplification that nucleated cell counts were estimated. Method: immunoSEQ multiplex PCR; TCRdb's copy keeps in-frame clones and lacks some. V, J and clone size are taken as reported in that table, and D and trimming were inferred from the DNA itself. Of under 200,000 clones in the sample, 88% were seen once. This clonotype originated in a man in his 70s with active or convalescent COVID-19. Sequencing was performed on peripheral blood.

The CDR3 here is CASSRTGNNYGYTF. In DNA, the CDR3 is TGTGCCAGCAGTCGGACAGGGAATAACTATGGCTACACCTTC. V and J are TRBV6-2 or TRBV6-3 and TRBJ1-2; 8 bases agree with TRBD1. This CDR3 has 14 amino acids. V was clipped by 5 bases and J by 1 base; unmatched bases: 3. Looked up from germline, CDR1 is MNHEY and CDR2 is SVGEGT.